The rows below give T cell receptor beta chains drawn from one sample of a study of graft-versus-host responses after intestinal transplantation. Libraries were prepared by immunoSEQ multiplex PCR; TCRdb keeps only in-frame clonotypes and omits some of them. The sample consists of more than 9,500 clones, just under 35% of them appearing once. This sample comprised alloreactive CD8+ T cells from a mixed lymphocyte reaction culture, obtained before intestinal transplant. Receptors originate from a human patient who received an intestinal transplant. Both conserved end residues are part of each CDR3. D genes are given only for firm matches. Size is stated for part of the rows, as once, few or many counts, or as a class when the clone is expanded.

d_call	v_call	clone_size	j_call	cdr3_aa	cdr3_nt
.	TRBV25-1	.	TRBJ2-1	CASSLGDWTEQFF	TGTGCCAGCAGTCTGGGGGACTGGACAGAGCAGTTCTTC
TRBD2	TRBV4-1	.	TRBJ2-1	CASSLLAGEGNEQFF	TGCGCCAGCAGCCTACTAGCGGGAGAAGGCAATGAGCAGTTCTTC
TRBD1	TRBV23-1	few	TRBJ1-6	CASSQSGTGRSPLHF	TGCGCCAGCAGTCAATCCGGGACAGGGCGCTCACCCCTCCACTTT
.	TRBV27	medium-sized	TRBJ2-6	CASSPLGIGGANVLTF	TGTGCCAGCAGTCCCCTGGGGATTGGTGGGGCCAACGTCCTGACTTTC
TRBD2	TRBV10-3	few	TRBJ2-7	CAIRPGLVYEQYF	TGTGCCATCAGGCCGGGACTAGTCTACGAGCAGTACTTC
.	TRBV27	few	TRBJ1-1	CASSTTGNTEAFF	TGTGCCAGCAGTACGACAGGGAACACTGAAGCTTTCTTT
.	TRBV4-3	few	TRBJ1-2	CASSLGGGNGYTF	TGCGCCAGCAGCTTAGGAGGGGGTAATGGCTACACCTTC
TRBD1	TRBV7-8	.	TRBJ2-2	CASSLARGTGSQMRTGELFF	TGTGCCAGCAGCTTAGCGAGAGGGACAGGGTCCCAAATGCGAACCGGGGAGCTGTTTTTT
TRBD1	TRBV7-3	few	TRBJ2-7	CASSPVTGDWYEQYF	TGTGCCAGCAGCCCGGTGACAGGGGATTGGTACGAGCAGTACTTC
.	TRBV6-1	large	TRBJ1-1	CASREGTEAFF	TGTGCCAGCAGGGAAGGCACTGAAGCTTTCTTT
TRBD1	TRBV27	.	TRBJ1-4	CASSYMTGSTNEKLFF	TGTGCCAGCAGCTATATGACAGGGTCAACTAATGAAAAACTGTTTTTT
.	TRBV10-3	few	TRBJ1-1	CAISEGYTDTEAFF	TGTGCCATCAGTGAAGGGTACACCGACACTGAAGCTTTCTTT
.	TRBV5-4	.	TRBJ1-5	CASSLGASGQPQHF	TGTGCCAGCAGCTTGGGCGCGTCGGGTCAGCCCCAGCATTTT
TRBD1	TRBV19	few	TRBJ2-7	CASSPGQGLYEQYF	TGTGCCAGTAGTCCGGGACAGGGGTTATACGAGCAGTACTTC
.	TRBV4-2	few	TRBJ2-7	CASSQAGSEQYF	TGTGCCAGCAGCCAAGCGGGGTCCGAGCAGTACTTC
.	TRBV9	few	TRBJ1-1	CASSSQQGLGLNTEAFF	TGTGCCAGCAGCTCCCAACAGGGACTCGGTTTGAACACTGAAGCTTTCTTT
.	TRBV25-1	.	TRBJ1-6	CASSVFPGGNSPLHF	TGTGCCAGCAGTGTGTTTCCCGGCGGTAATTCACCCCTCCACTTT
.	TRBV19	.	TRBJ2-1	CASSIGWDEQFF	TGTGCCAGTAGTATAGGTTGGGATGAGCAGTTCTTC
TRBD1	TRBV10-3	large	TRBJ1-1	CAISDLDRDTEAFF	TGTGCCATCAGTGACTTGGACAGGGACACTGAAGCTTTCTTT
TRBD2	TRBV7-2	.	TRBJ2-5	CASSSWRERETQYF	TGTGCCAGCAGCTCATGGCGGGAGCGGGAGACCCAGTACTTC
.	TRBV27	few	TRBJ2-1	CASSFTGGLNEQFF	TGTGCCAGCAGTTTTACAGGCGGACTGAATGAGCAGTTCTTC
.	TRBV7-9	.	TRBJ2-6	CASSHPSTELSGANVLTF	TGTGCCAGCAGCCATCCATCGACAGAGCTCTCTGGGGCCAACGTCCTGACTTTC
TRBD2	TRBV19	.	TRBJ2-1	CASSIYLAGVYEQFF	TGTGCCAGTAGTATCTATCTAGCGGGAGTCTATGAGCAGTTCTTC
.	TRBV9	few	TRBJ2-3	CASSVGGRGGSPSTDTQYF	TGTGCCAGCAGCGTAGGAGGGAGGGGGGGGAGCCCTAGCACAGATACGCAGTATTTT
.	TRBV5-6	.	TRBJ2-1	CASSLEGGGTGNEQFF	TGTGCCAGCAGCTTGGAGGGAGGGGGGACAGGCAATGAGCAGTTCTTC
.	TRBV11-2	.	TRBJ2-7	CASSLSGDEQYF	TGTGCCAGCAGCTTATCAGGGGACGAGCAGTACTTC
TRBD2	TRBV11-1	.	TRBJ2-1	CASSSSGILYNEQFF	TGTGCCAGCAGCTCTAGCGGTATCCTTTACAATGAGCAGTTCTTC
.	TRBV27	medium-sized	TRBJ2-7	CASSLFRVPIYEQYF	TGTGCCAGCAGTTTATTCCGGGTCCCCATATACGAGCAGTACTTC
.	TRBV16	few	TRBJ2-1	CASSQSGVGRNFYEQFF	TGTGCCAGCAGCCAATCTGGGGTCGGGAGAAATTTCTATGAGCAGTTCTTC
.	TRBV4-1	.	TRBJ2-1	CASSQVDLNEQFF	TGCGCCAGCAGCCAAGTTGACCTCAATGAGCAGTTCTTC
.	TRBV7-3	.	TRBJ1-3	CASSLDPFSGNTIYF	TGTGCCAGCAGCTTAGACCCGTTCTCTGGAAACACCATATATTTT
.	TRBV21-1	.	TRBJ2-1	CASSGAVVHHSDNEQFF	TGTGCCAGCAGCGGGGCCGTAGTACACCATTCCGACAATGAGCAGTTCTTC
TRBD1	TRBV19	.	TRBJ2-5	CASSSGQGVRTQYF	TGTGCCAGTAGTTCCGGACAGGGTGTTAGGACCCAGTACTTC
.	TRBV6-6	.	TRBJ2-7	CASSPGIWEQYF	TGTGCCAGCAGCCCGGGGATATGGGAGCAGTACTTC
.	TRBV11-3	few	TRBJ1-1	CASSLDGEAFF	TGTGCCAGCAGCTTAGATGGTGAAGCTTTCTTT
.	TRBV6-4	.	TRBJ1-1	CASSVQLNTEAFF	TGTGCCAGCAGTGTTCAGTTGAACACTGAAGCTTTCTTT
TRBD1	TRBV27	.	TRBJ2-1	CASSPITGGFYNEQFF	TGTGCCAGCAGTCCGATAACAGGGGGCTTCTACAATGAGCAGTTCTTC
.	TRBV13	few	TRBJ2-7	CASSPTGHYEQYF	TGTGCCAGCAGCCCCACAGGGCACTACGAGCAGTACTTC
TRBD1	TRBV7-6	.	TRBJ1-5	CASSANGGQGSNQPQHF	TGTGCCAGCAGCGCCAATGGGGGACAGGGAAGCAATCAGCCCCAGCATTTT
.	TRBV6-5	.	TRBJ1-5	CASSYALGRPQHF	TGTGCCAGCAGTTACGCCCTCGGGCGGCCCCAGCATTTT
.	TRBV27	few	TRBJ2-7	CASSLSWGDEQYF	TGTGCCAGCAGTCTCTCTTGGGGCGACGAGCAGTACTTC